Listed below are T cell receptor beta chains from one sample, sequenced in a study of blood T cell repertoires in COVID-19. Measured with immunoSEQ multiplex PCR; TCRdb has only the in-frame clones, and not every one. The data hold about 100,000 clones, with about four fifths observed a single time. The specimen was peripheral blood. The receptors shown here come from a woman between 55 and 75 years old with acute or convalescent COVID-19. Each CDR3 is given with its conserved first and last residue. Each record gives: CDR3 length, clone size, J gene, V gene, D gene, CDR3 protein, CDR3 DNA. The D gene is left open where the match is weak. Size is omitted from some rows. Given values are once, few, many or a class for expanded clones.

>14|few|TRBJ1-1|TRBV5-6|TRBD1
CASSLQGPNTEAFF
TGTGCCAGCAGCTTACAGGGGCCGAACACTGAAGCTTTCTTT
>16|few|TRBJ1-2|TRBV5-4|-
CASRPPGTFLNYGYTF
TGTGCCAGCAGGCCTCCGGGGACATTTTTAAACTATGGCTACACCTTC
>16|-|TRBJ2-5|TRBV3-1/TRBV3-2|TRBD2
CASSQGLAGGQETQYF
TGTGCCAGCAGCCAAGGACTAGCGGGGGGGCAAGAGACCCAGTACTTC
>14|-|TRBJ1-2|TRBV7-2|-
CASSPTGIAYGYTF
TGTGCCAGCAGCCCCACCGGGATAGCGTATGGCTACACCTTC
>15|-|TRBJ2-1|TRBV5-4|TRBD2
CASSLVWGGYNEQFF
TGTGCCAGCAGCTTGGTCTGGGGGGGCTACAATGAGCAGTTCTTC
>12|once|TRBJ1-1|TRBV2|-
CASSQGYTEAFF
TGTGCCAGCTCACAGGGATACACTGAAGCTTTCTTT
>17|-|TRBJ1-5|TRBV19|TRBD1
CASSSLPGTGNNQPQHF
TGTGCCAGTAGTAGCTTACCCGGGACAGGAAACAATCAGCCCCAGCATTTT
>14|once|TRBJ1-2|TRBV29-1|-
CSVEREEGLNGYTF
TGCAGCGTTGAAAGGGAGGAGGGGTTGAATGGCTACACCTTC
>14|-|TRBJ1-2|TRBV7-9|TRBD1
CASSLETGRNGYTF
TGTGCCAGCAGCTTAGAGACAGGGAGGAATGGCTACACCTTC
>16|-|TRBJ1-4|TRBV29-1|TRBD1
CSVRTGGYTTNEKLFF
TGCAGCGTTCGGACAGGGGGATACACAACTAATGAAAAACTGTTTTTT
>14|-|TRBJ2-1|TRBV4-2|-
CASSQPSGYNEQFF
TGTGCCAGCAGCCAACCTTCAGGCTACAATGAGCAGTTCTTC
>15|few|TRBJ2-1|TRBV7-3|TRBD2
CASSLVRGTTNEQFF
TGTGCCAGCAGCCTTGTGCGGGGGACCACCAATGAGCAGTTCTTC
>16|-|TRBJ2-5|TRBV7-2|TRBD2
CASSYRAGGLTETQYF
TGTGCCAGCAGCTACCGAGCGGGGGGTTTAACGGAGACCCAGTACTTC
>14|-|TRBJ1-5|TRBV28|-
CASSRGGGNQPQHF
TGTGCCAGCAGTCGGGGGGGTGGAAATCAGCCCCAGCATTTT
>12|few|TRBJ2-1|TRBV30|-
CAWRALNNEQFF
TGTGCCTGGAGGGCTCTTAACAATGAGCAGTTCTTC
>17|-|TRBJ2-2|TRBV7-6|TRBD1
CASSLVFRGQFGGELFF
TGTGCCAGCAGCTTAGTTTTTAGGGGGCAATTCGGCGGGGAGCTGTTTTTT
>14|-|TRBJ2-4|TRBV7-2|-
CASSLALDYPIQYF
TGTGCCAGCAGCTTAGCCTTGGACTACCCCATTCAGTACTTC
>14|-|TRBJ2-1|TRBV10-1|TRBD1
CASSAGTGGYEQFF
TGCGCCAGCAGCGCGGGGACAGGGGGCTATGAGCAGTTCTTC
>16|-|TRBJ2-6|TRBV6-1|-
CASSELERASVNVLTF
TGTGCCAGCAGTGAACTGGAGCGAGCCAGTGTCAACGTCCTGACTTTC
>13|-|TRBJ2-3|TRBV29-1|TRBD1
CSGAGQGVDTQYF
TGCAGCGGAGCAGGACAGGGAGTGGATACGCAGTATTTT
>14|once|TRBJ1-1|TRBV6-5|-
CASRNRDRNTEAFF
TGTGCCAGCAGAAACAGGGACCGGAACACTGAAGCTTTCTTT
>15|once|TRBJ1-4|TRBV5-1|TRBD1
CASTTSGQGNEKLFF
TGCGCCAGCACAACATCGGGACAGGGTAATGAAAAACTGTTTTTT
>15|-|TRBJ1-6|TRBV5-1|-
CASSPTGDRSPPLHF
TGCGCCAGCAGCCCTACCGGCGACAGGTCTCCACCCCTCCACTTT
>14|-|TRBJ2-7|TRBV10-3|-
CAISGGRVSYEQYF
TGTGCCATCAGCGGGGGGCGCGTCTCCTACGAGCAGTACTTC
>15|-|TRBJ1-5|TRBV5-1|-
CASSLGALAGQPQHF
TGCGCCAGCAGCTTGGGGGCACTGGCAGGTCAGCCCCAGCATTTT
>14|-|TRBJ2-5|TRBV5-1|TRBD1
CASSPGQAQETQYF
TGCGCCAGCAGCCCCGGACAGGCCCAAGAGACCCAGTACTTC
>14|-|TRBJ1-5|TRBV28|-
CASSLISSNQPQHF
TGTGCCAGCAGTTTAATTAGCAGCAATCAGCCCCAGCATTTT
>14|-|TRBJ2-7|TRBV27|-
CASSPLQGGYEQYF
TGTGCCAGCAGTCCGCTCCAGGGAGGCTACGAGCAGTACTTC
>16|-|TRBJ2-3|TRBV3-1/TRBV3-2|-
CASSQAASLGTDTQYF
TGTGCCAGCAGCCAAGCGGCTAGCCTTGGCACAGATACGCAGTATTTT
>14|-|TRBJ2-5|TRBV29-1|TRBD2
CSVDKLAGQETQYF
TGCAGCGTTGACAAATTAGCGGGGCAAGAGACCCAGTACTTC
>14|few|TRBJ2-7|TRBV5-1|-
CASSLGQSSYEQYF
TGCGCCAGCAGCTTGGGACAGAGCTCCTACGAGCAGTACTTC
>14|once|TRBJ1-5|TRBV5-6|-
CASNVYRRNQPQHF
TGTGCCAGCAACGTTTACAGGCGGAATCAGCCCCAGCATTTT
>11|-|TRBJ2-7|TRBV7-8|-
CASSSEGQEYF
TGTGCCAGCAGCTCCGAGGGACAAGAGTACTTC
>17|-|TRBJ1-2|TRBV11-2|-
CASSLTVGVPGPGVNTF
TGTGCCAGCAGCTTAACCGTAGGCGTTCCGGGGCCGGGAGTCAACACCTTC
>15|-|TRBJ2-1|TRBV2|TRBD1
CASSAETGGYNEQFF
TGTGCCAGCAGTGCGGAGACAGGGGGATACAATGAGCAGTTCTTC
>17|-|TRBJ2-3|TRBV2|TRBD2
CASSEFAGAGRGGTQYF
TGTGCCAGCAGTGAATTCGCTGGGGCGGGGAGGGGCGGTACGCAGTATTTT
>15|-|TRBJ2-2|TRBV4-2|TRBD2
CASSQEGLDTGELFF
TGTGCCAGCAGCCAAGAGGGACTAGACACCGGGGAGCTGTTTTTT
>12|-|TRBJ1-2|TRBV27|-
CASSQQGNGYTF
TGTGCCAGCAGTCAACAGGGAAATGGCTACACCTTC
>17|-|TRBJ1-6|TRBV30|TRBD1
CAWSERARTGYNSPLHF
TGTGCCTGGAGTGAAAGAGCAAGGACAGGATATAATTCACCCCTCCACTTT
>14|-|TRBJ2-7|TRBV6-5|TRBD1
CASRRGQAAYEQYF
TGTGCCAGCAGACGAGGACAGGCCGCCTACGAGCAGTACTTC
>12|-|TRBJ1-2|TRBV20-1|TRBD1
CSASRGQYGYTF
TGCAGTGCTAGTCGGGGACAGTATGGCTACACCTTC
>15|few|TRBJ1-6|TRBV7-3|TRBD1
CASSPRTGEGSPLHF
TGTGCCAGCAGCCCACGGACAGGGGAGGGATCACCCCTCCACTTT
>11|-|TRBJ1-2|TRBV29-1|-
CSVAQDYGYTF
TGCAGCGTTGCACAGGACTATGGCTACACCTTC
>16|-|TRBJ1-2|TRBV4-1|-
CASSQDRVSWGNGYTF
TGCGCCAGCAGCCAAGATCGGGTGTCATGGGGCAATGGCTACACCTTC
>14|once|TRBJ1-2|TRBV5-6|-
CASSLEMRVPGYTF
TGTGCCAGCAGCTTGGAGATGCGGGTTCCGGGCTACACCTTC